Each of the 5 T cell receptor beta chains below was sequenced from the same sample in a study of blood T cell repertoires in COVID-19. TCRdb's copy holds only in-frame clones and misses some; the assay was immunoSEQ multiplex PCR. The table includes approximately 45,000 clones, approximately 88% detected once. The sequenced sample consisted of peripheral blood. The source is a woman between 35 and 50 years old with acute or convalescent COVID-19.

The rearrangement uses TRBV28 and TRBJ2-1; no definite D call. Germline V gene lookup returns CDR1 MDHEN and CDR2 SYDVKM. V lost 1 base to trimming and J lost 5 bases, with 3 bases between them. The CDR3 has 12 residues. This CDR3 is CASSLYNNEQFF. The CDR3, as DNA: TGTGCCAGCAGTTTATATAACAATGAGCAGTTCTTC. The complete variable domain, with remaining parts taken from reference TRBV28 and TRBJ2-1, reads DVKVTQSSRYLVKRTGEKVFLECVQDMDHENMFWYRQDPGLGLRLIYFSYDVKMKEKGDIPEGYSVSREKKERFSLILESASTNQTSMYLCASSLYNNEQFFGPGTRLTVL.

This chain links TRBV19 with TRBJ2-4; D might be TRBD1 (5 bases). The V end lost 5 bases, the J end lost 7 bases, and 9 bases lay between the germline ends. CDR3 size: 12 residues. Per the germline V gene, CDR1 is LNHDA and CDR2 is SQIVND (reference sequence). In DNA form, the CDR3 reads TGTGCCAGTAGTTTCAAGGGGAACATTCAGTACTTC. Protein sequence: CASSFKGNIQYF.

V usage is TRBV6-5 and J usage is TRBJ1-4; 8 nucleotides agree with TRBD1. The CDR3 is made up of 15 amino acids. V lost 4 bases, J lost 4 bases, and 5 bases stayed unmatched. Germline CDR1 and CDR2: MNHEY and SVGAGI. CDR3 sequence reads: CASSWTGNDNEKLFF. CDR3 coding DNA: TGTGCCAGCAGTTGGACAGGGAACGATAATGAAAAACTGTTTTTT.

The V gene is TRBV6-5, the J gene TRBJ1-1; possible D gene TRBD1, 6 bases. CDR3 size: 11 residues. Germline loops: CDR1 MNHEY, CDR2 SVGAGI. Trimming took off 9 bases at V and 4 bases at J, with 9 bases between the two ends. The CDR3 DNA is TGTGCCAGTTTACAGGGCACTGAAGCTTTCTTT. Translated, it gives CASLQGTEAFF.

The J gene is TRBJ1-2, the V gene TRBV19; perhaps TRBD1 as D (6 bases). V lost 7 bases to trimming and J lost 2 bases, with 17 bases between them. This CDR3 comprises 15 residues. Germline V gives CDR1 LNHDA, CDR2 SQIVND (reference sequence). CDR3 DNA: TGTGCCAGTACCAAGCCGGGACATCTAAACTATGGCTACACCTTC. This translates into CASTKPGHLNYGYTF.